This T cell receptor (beta chain) was retrieved from a study of T cell changes during pregnancy in multiple sclerosis (dated by TCRdb to the late 2010s). General notes on the study: The study looked at changes in the T cell repertoire across pregnancy in women with multiple sclerosis.

A word on this clone: Its antigen is not yet known. Base qualities are not provided; no much larger clone lies one nucleotide away.

CDR1 and CDR2 are drawn from the germline V gene (reference sequence): LNHDA, SQIVND. V is clipped by 1 base and J by 1 base, and the sequence between their germline boundaries is 11 bases long. From its cysteine to its phenylalanine, the CDR3 spans 15 amino acids. CDR3 DNA is the only sequence kept; it has 45 bases, read in frame from the first base. The protocol used for the library was the immunoSEQ multiplex PCR assay. Held by TCRdb, this immuneACCESS table contains in-frame sequences only and omits some clones. Under half of the omission traces to an unresolved V gene where checked; the cause of the rest is unknown. This sample comprises 47,000 or so clones, approximately 93% of them detected only once. Around 0.48% of the sample rests with the top ten.

The sequence came from a female donor with multiple sclerosis, enrolled in a pregnancy study. The source material was CD4+ T cells from peripheral blood mononuclear cells, sampled in the first trimester of pregnancy. The sequence joins TRBV19 to TRBJ2-7, with a weak D call of TRBD1 (7 bases match). The CDR3 is CASSIGAGQSYEQYF. The nucleotide sequence reads as follows: TGTGCCAGTAGTATAGGGGCGGGACAGTCCTACGAGCAGTACTTC.